This T cell receptor beta chain was retrieved from a study of cytomegalovirus exposure and HLA in healthy donors (dated 2017 in TCRdb). For the study in its entirety: According to an earlier analysis of a few hundred of the donors, about 180 million T cells yielded approximately 120 million unique TCR beta sequences and approximately 300 Gb of sequence data. Roughly 310 gigabases of sequencing data and some 85 million unique TCR sequences were included in an early release covering roughly 600 HLA-typed donors. Among the roughly 390 genotyped donors, approximately 77% belonged to the genetic ancestry cluster associated with self-reported Caucasian donors. The study aimed to test whether signatures of past pathogen exposure could be identified by cataloging public T cell receptors. The study used immunosequencing to profile the T cell repertoires of 666 subjects and linked those repertoires to cytomegalovirus serostatus. Along with the approximately 700-subject first cohort, a separate validation cohort of over a hundred different subjects was used. High-throughput TCR immunosequencing, statistical association of individual TCRs with disease status, and machine learning were combined to predict cytomegalovirus infection status. A later analysis re-analyzed previously published TCR beta repertoires from roughly 600 donors and added high-resolution HLA genotyping to study TCR occurrence patterns. The later analysis used no new phenotypic data to find candidate immune exposures, relying instead on TCR beta sequences and their occurrence across donors. In an earlier analysis of over 550 of the donors, high-throughput TCR beta sequencing was used to judge whether each TCR beta V gene segment behaved as functional or pseudogenic. Donor age, sex, ethnicity and CMV serostatus were collected together with the repertoire data. In a later genetic analysis, genome-wide SNP genotypes for about 60% of the 666 donors were used, and that subset was treated as a discovery cohort. All discovery cohort repertoires had been generated using a single sequencing platform. HLA typing covered class I and class II loci at four-digit resolution. Typing coverage varied by locus: 629-630 donors for A, B, C, DRB1 and DQB1; 522 for DQA1; about 570 for DPA1; 450 to 480 for DPB1. Roughly five DR-DQ haplotypes were treated as single units for association and clustering because of strong linkage in the cohort. Across 300 to 500 genotyped donors of the cohort, an average of about 240,000 unique TCR beta nucleotide sequences per donor were sequenced, and 15% to 20% of those sequences were non-productive.

Libraries came from the immunoSEQ multiplex PCR assay. For the multiplex PCR, a mixture combining 60 forward primers for TCR Vbeta segments and 13 reverse primers for TCR Jbeta segments was used. The CDR3 region of rearranged TCR beta genes was amplified from genomic DNA with a multiplex PCR assay. Amplified TCR beta libraries were sequenced as 87-base-pair reads on the Illumina HiSeq System. Processing in the source paper ran as follows. A later analysis tallied 75 million to 95 million unique TCR beta chains across the roughly 610 repertoires, and 10 million to 11 million of those chains were shared by two or more donors. A nearest-neighbor algorithm error-corrected the raw reads and collapsed the reads into unique sequences, merging closely related sequences to remove PCR and sequencing errors. Alignment of CDR3 sequences to IMGT reference sequences was used to assign V, D and J gene segments. For a sequence to be retained, a match of at least six nucleotides was required to both a V gene segment and a J gene segment. Rearrangements were called productive when the CDR3 lacked stop codons and stayed in frame with V and J; all others were non-productive. Following IMGT convention, CDR3 was defined as the stretch from the second conserved V-encoded cysteine up to the conserved J-encoded phenylalanine. The earlier analysis of around 640 of the donors excluded sequences that lacked an unambiguous match to a single V gene segment. An earlier analysis of 450 to 650 of the donors called V segments functional above 56.7% productive rearrangements and segregating when the between-donor standard deviation exceeded 5%. A statistical classification framework was built for diagnosing cytomegalovirus status from the catalog of TCR beta chain sequences. V and J gene assignment, in a later analysis, came from comparing TCR nucleotide sequences with IMGT/GENE-DB human TR gene sequences. In a later analysis, CDR3 sequences and most-parsimonious VDJ recombination scenarios were assigned using the TCRdist pipeline. A later analysis defined each TCR beta chain by its CDR3 amino acid sequence plus V-gene family, and excluded reads lacking a unique V-gene family. As a way to deal with suspected cross-contamination and a sequencing artifact, a later analysis dropped nearly 600 nucleotide sequences that were highly shared and had low generation probability. For each public chain, a later analysis derived a clonal expansion index from normalized ranks of inferred template counts within each repertoire. A later analysis computed generation probabilities with a VDJ recombination model fitted to out-of-frame rearrangements, and checked the results against IGoR. Hypergeometric tests were used in a later analysis to score TCR-TCR, TCR-HLA and TCR-CMV co-occurrence, with a repertoire-size bias correction applied to the TCR pairs. To estimate false discovery rates, a later analysis permuted the HLA or CMV assignments 20 times. In a later analysis, co-occurring TCRs were grouped using DBSCAN, with TCRdist sequence similarity added in when clustering inside HLA-allele-positive subsets. Repertoires with fewer than 30,000 or more than 120,000 public chains were left out of co-occurrence clustering, as were about 5 repertoires with anomalous nucleotide sharing. Not all clones reach the TCRdb copy of this immuneACCESS table, which keeps in-frame sequences only. Checked studies attribute under half of the gap to unresolved V genes and leave the rest unexplained. V, J and clone size are taken as reported in that table, and D and trimming were inferred from the DNA itself. In this sample the table shows approximately 120,000 clones, approximately 80% of which occur a single time. 9.5% to 12% of the sample lies in the top ten.

Concerning this clone: Its antigen is not yet known. Base qualities were left out, and no much larger clone turns up one base away.

The paper as a whole reports these results and caveats: In a later analysis, most CMV-associated TCR beta chains were found to appear HLA-restricted, with HLA associations seemingly driven largely by CMV exposure. Presence/absence analyses assumed roughly uniform sequencing depth across donors, an assumption that may not hold. According to a later analysis, parvovirus B19, influenza, CMV and Epstein-Barr virus appeared linked to several top co-occurrence clusters. The sequencing pipeline was judged likely to have produced a cluster of highly shared sequence variants as a technical artifact. A further reported finding was that TCR beta sequences accurately predicted the HLA-A and HLA-B alleles for most subjects in the first cohort. The classifier was reported to diagnose cytomegalovirus status with high specificity and sensitivity in both the original and validation cohorts. Roughly 17 rarely observed V segments, including chromosome 9 orphons, were excluded from the earlier analysis of just under 600 of the donors because counts were too low. Only TCR beta chains were sequenced in this cohort, and the absence of alpha or paired-chain data limited detectable features. Compared with the approximately 600-donor mean, donors in an Asian-associated ancestry cluster had fewer N-insertions in productive TCRs, according to a later genetic analysis. Because HLA typing was unavailable for some donors at each locus, only the typed subset was used in association tests. Most TCR sequences were observed very rarely across donors, whereas some public TCRs were present in many individuals. A later genetic analysis associated a missense DCLRE1C variant with V-gene and J-gene trimming of TCR beta chains, and an independent cohort replicated the association. A later analysis found that HLA-associated TCR beta chains were more clonally expanded and had lower generation probabilities than equally common non-associated chains. In the study, approximately 160 TCR beta chains were listed as associated with cytomegalovirus. Linkage disequilibrium might explain the correlated functional status among segregating V segments, but an unknown experimental factor could not be excluded. In an earlier analysis of about 550 of the donors, most TCR beta V segments were observed in productive rearrangements about 87% or about 30% of the time, broadly matching IMGT annotations. In a later analysis, 15,000 to 20,000 TCR beta sequences were associated with specific HLA alleles at a false discovery rate of 0.05. A few of the identified cytomegalovirus-associated TCR beta chains were confirmed in vitro to be specific for cytomegalovirus antigens. The 87-base-pair reads could not distinguish some IMGT-functional V segments, including TRBV6-2 and TRBV6-3, so those segments were excluded. When HLA alleles, especially DR and DQ, strongly co-occurred, attributing TCR associations to individual alleles was difficult. A later analysis found that TCR association rates varied across HLA loci, with DRB1 alleles showing the most associated TCRs and HLA-C alleles the fewest. The only immune exposure information available for the cohort was CMV serostatus. The authors suggested that the approach could potentially be extended to other disease states and immunological phenotypes.

Per the germline V gene (reference sequence), MNHNY is the CDR1 and SVGAGI is the CDR2. Trimming accounts for 7 bases at V and 3 bases at J, while the number of junction bases matched to no gene is 9. There are 15 amino acids in the CDR3, from cysteine to phenylalanine inclusive. Only the CDR3 DNA is retained, 45 bases long and in frame from the first base. The cohort was made up of 650 to 700 healthy bone marrow donors. All cohort members were sampled while nominally healthy, although unrecorded immune exposures were likely present. The donor tested CMV seropositive, placing the donor among the roughly 300 seropositive members of the cohort. A peripheral blood sample was provided by each donor, and peripheral blood mononuclear cells were used for TCR beta sequencing. The Qiagen DNeasy Blood Extraction Kit was used to extract genomic DNA from the blood cell samples.

The chain employs TRBV6-6 and TRBJ2-3, with 8 central nucleotides matching TRBD2. Input material: PBMCs. The clonotype originates from a man between 35 and 55 years old in good health and CMV-seropositive. The base sequence is TGTGCCAGCACGACAGCGGGGGCCACAACAGATACGCAGTATTTT. Its translation is CASTTAGATTDTQYF.